This T cell receptor (beta chain) was sequenced during a study of blood T cell repertoires in COVID-19. The table came from immunoSEQ multiplex PCR; TCRdb's copy has only in-frame clones and leaves some out. The profile shows about 340,000 clones, 83% of them singletons. CDR1 MNHEY and CDR2 SVGEGT come from the germline V gene. This CDR3 is built from 18 residues. Trimming cost V 5 bases and J 1 base; bases outside gene matches: 9. The specimen was peripheral blood. The sequence was obtained from a man aged 25-45 years with active or convalescent COVID-19. This rearrangement joins TRBV6-2 or TRBV6-3 to TRBJ1-5; TRBD1 aligns across 12 bases. As DNA, the CDR3 is TGTGCCAGCAGTCTGGGGGACAGGGGGCGAACGAGCAATCAGCCCCAGCATTTT. Translating it yields CASSLGDRGRTSNQPQHF.